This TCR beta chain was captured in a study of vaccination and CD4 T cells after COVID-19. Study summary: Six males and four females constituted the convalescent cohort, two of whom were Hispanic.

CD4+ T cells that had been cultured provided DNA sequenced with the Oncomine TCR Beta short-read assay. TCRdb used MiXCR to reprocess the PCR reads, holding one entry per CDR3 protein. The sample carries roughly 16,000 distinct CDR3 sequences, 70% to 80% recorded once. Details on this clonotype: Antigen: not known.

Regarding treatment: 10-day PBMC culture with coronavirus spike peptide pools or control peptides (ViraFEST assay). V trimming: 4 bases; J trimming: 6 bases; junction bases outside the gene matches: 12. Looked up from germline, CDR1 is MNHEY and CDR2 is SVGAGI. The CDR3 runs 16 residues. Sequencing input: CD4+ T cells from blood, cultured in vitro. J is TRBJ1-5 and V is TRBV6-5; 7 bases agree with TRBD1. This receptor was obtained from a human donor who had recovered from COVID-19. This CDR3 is CASSSDRTGVGQPQHF. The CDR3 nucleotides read TGTGCCAGCAGTTCCGACCGAACAGGGGTTGGTCAGCCCCAGCATTTT.